The 17 T cell receptor beta chains below come from one sample, sequenced in a study of cytomegalovirus exposure and HLA in healthy donors. 13 Jbeta primers and 60 Vbeta primers were used for the PCR. Here immunoSEQ multiplex PCR was the method, and the copy in TCRdb shows in-frame clones only, minus some. The repertoire has approximately 35,000 clones, roughly 67% of them found once; the top ten carry over 9%. What was sequenced was PBMCs. The receptors derive from a man aged 35 to 55 in good health and CMV-seropositive.

This clone was detected a few times. This chain joins TRBV11-1 and TRBJ2-1; the match to TRBD1 covers 9 bases. The CDR3 is 15 amino acids. Trimming cost V 1 base and J 7 bases; bases outside gene matches: 5. From germline, CDR1 is SGHAT and CDR2 FQDESV (reference sequence). In DNA form, the CDR3 reads TGTGCCAGCAGCTTAGTTGGGACAGGGCCAAATGAGCAGTTCTTC. It translates to CASSLVGTGPNEQFF.

The CDR3 reads CATSRVGLSSGANVLTF. In DNA form, the CDR3 reads TGTGCCACCAGCAGAGTTGGACTCAGCTCTGGGGCCAACGTCCTGACTTTC. The chain has TRBV15 and TRBJ2-6; D might be TRBD2 (5 bases). The germline gives CDR1 LNHNV, CDR2 YYDKDF (reference sequence). The V end lost 1 base, the J end lost 0 bases, and 10 bases lay between the germline ends. The CDR3 is 17 residues long. Using reference TRBV15 and TRBJ2-6 for the parts outside the CDR3, the full variable domain is DAMVIQNPRYQVTQFGKPVTLSCSQTLNHNVMYWYQQKSSQAPKLLFHYYDKDFNNEADTPDNFQSRRPNTSFCFLDIRSPGLGDTAMYLCATSRVGLSSGANVLTFGAGSRLTVL.

This clone was detected only a few times. This chain links TRBV7-7 with TRBJ2-5, with D possibly being TRBD1 (5 bases). The CDR3 has 13 residues. Trimming removed 5 bases at V and 1 base at J, with 8 bases between. Germline-derived CDR1 and CDR2 are SSHAT and FNYEAQ (reference sequence). CDR3 bases: TGTGCCAGCAGCCCGGACATCCAAGAGACCCAGTACTTC. Translating it yields CASSPDIQETQYF.

The genes are TRBV29-1 and TRBJ2-2, with TRBD1 matching over 8 bases. V shed 2 bases and J 4 bases; nucleotides not matched to a gene: 6. The CDR3 is made up of 15 amino acids. Germline values: CDR1 SQVTM, CDR2 ANQGSEA. The CDR3 loop is CSVENQGAPTGELFF. The CDR3 nucleotides are TGCAGCGTTGAAAATCAGGGGGCTCCCACCGGGGAGCTGTTTTTT.

The chain carries TRBV6-6 and TRBJ2-1; TRBD1 agrees at 7 bases. Germline-derived CDR1 and CDR2 are MNHNY and SVGAGI (reference sequence). The CDR3 spans 15 residues. J lost 8 bases, V lost 1 base, and 8 bases had no gene match. For the CDR3, the DNA is TGTGCCAGCAGTTACTTACCGGGACAGAAGTATGAGCAGTTCTTC. This codes for CASSYLPGQKYEQFF.

This chain uses TRBV7-2 with TRBJ1-6; TRBD1 is a possible D gene (6 bases). V gave up 3 bases and J gave up 4 bases, with 7 bases separating them. The CDR3 contains 14 residues. Germline V gives CDR1 SGHTA, CDR2 FQGNSA. The CDR3 DNA reads as TGTGCCAGCAGCTTGGACAGTTATAATTCACCCCTCCACTTT. Translating it yields CASSLDSYNSPLHF.

The rearrangement links TRBV7-8 to TRBJ2-7, with D possibly matching TRBD1 (5 bases). Trimming shortened V by 2 bases and J by 6 bases, and 11 bases separated the two germline ends. Germline V gives CDR1 SGHVS, CDR2 FQNEAQ. The CDR3 extends over 13 amino acids. The CDR3 spells CASSLRVGVEQYF. The CDR3 DNA sequence: TGTGCCAGCAGCTTACGGGTAGGGGTCGAGCAGTACTTC.

The V and J genes are TRBV7-8 and TRBJ2-1; 11 nucleotides align to TRBD2. The CDR3 covers 17 residues. Germline CDR1 and CDR2: SGHVS and FQNEAQ. The V segment lost 5 bases and the J segment 0 bases; nucleotides outside the gene matches: 6. The CDR3 sequence is CASSRLAGGISYNEQFF. Written as DNA, the CDR3 is TGTGCCAGCAGCCGATTAGCGGGGGGGATCTCCTACAATGAGCAGTTCTTC.

The chain joins TRBV6-5 to TRBJ2-2; D unresolved. Trimming left V 6 bases short and J 4 bases short, with 9 bases between. The CDR3 loop spans 13 amino acids. Looked up from germline, CDR1 is MNHEY and CDR2 is SVGAGI. The CDR3 loop reads CASSPVRTGELFF. The CDR3 coding sequence is TGTGCCAGCAGCCCGGTCCGCACCGGGGAGCTGTTTTTT.

The V and J genes are TRBV5-6 and TRBJ1-5, with 9 nucleotides matching TRBD1. The length of the CDR3 is 14 residues. Looked up from germline, CDR1 is SGHDT and CDR2 is YYEEEE. J was trimmed by 4 bases and V by 4 bases; bases with no gene match: 3. The CDR3, as DNA: TGTGCCAGCAGCGGAGACAGGGGGAATCAGCCCCAGCATTTT. It translates to CASSGDRGNQPQHF.

The V call is TRBV28, the J call TRBJ1-5, with 10 nucleotides matching TRBD1. The trim removed 4 bases at V and 2 bases at J, leaving 11 bases unmatched. CDR1 is MDHEN and CDR2 is SYDVKM in the germline V gene. The CDR3 length is 18 residues. CDR3 bases: TGTGCCAGCAGTTCCTCTGGGACAGGGGACGGAGGCAATCAGCCCCAGCATTTT. Residues: CASSSSGTGDGGNQPQHF.

V usage is TRBV5-1 and J usage is TRBJ2-4, with TRBD1 identical over 8 bases. V dropped 3 bases and J dropped 0; count of bases not matched to a gene: 14. The CDR3 contains 19 residues. Germline assignment: CDR1 SGHRS and CDR2 YFSETQ. CDR3 region: CASSSQGASELLAKNIQYF. The DNA of the CDR3 is TGCGCCAGCAGCTCTCAGGGGGCGTCTGAACTTTTAGCCAAAAACATTCAGTACTTC.

This clone was counted a few times. V is TRBV5-1 and J is TRBJ1-2; 9 positions agree with TRBD1. Germline CDR1 and CDR2: SGHRS and YFSETQ. The J segment lost 8 bases and the V segment lost 1 base, leaving 12 bases of the junction unmatched. The CDR3 runs 16 residues. The CDR3 protein is CASSLTGDREGLGYTF. In DNA, the CDR3 is TGCGCCAGCAGCTTGACCGGGGACAGGGAAGGATTAGGCTACACCTTC.

The chain has TRBV27 and TRBJ2-7; TRBD1 might be the D (5 bases). The V end lost 6 bases, the J end lost 1 base, and 13 bases lay between the germline ends. This CDR3 region has 14 residues. The germline CDR1 and CDR2 sequences are MNHEY and SMNVEV (reference sequence). CDR3 loop: CASSAYRFSYEQYF. The CDR3 DNA sequence: TGTGCCAGCAGCGCCTACAGGTTTTCCTACGAGCAGTACTTC.

The rearrangement joins TRBV27 to TRBJ1-6, with 9 bases identical to TRBD1. The germline V gene has CDR1 MNHEY and CDR2 SMNVEV (reference sequence). The CDR3 extends over 18 amino acids. Germline trimming cut 6 bases from V and 8 bases from J; bases unmatched to any gene: 17. For the CDR3, the DNA is TGTGCCAGCAGACTTACTGCCGGGACAGGGTACAAGGATTCACCCCTCCACTTT. Its protein is CASRLTAGTGYKDSPLHF.

V gene TRBV27 combines with J gene TRBJ1-5; weak D call: TRBD1 (6 bases). The germline V gene encodes CDR1 MNHEY and CDR2 SMNVEV (reference sequence). This CDR3 contains 12 residues. The ends were cut back, 3 bases at V and 7 bases at J, with 7 bases in the middle. This CDR3 reads CASSFQGQPQHF. CDR3 nucleotide sequence: TGTGCCAGCAGTTTTCAGGGGCAGCCCCAGCATTTT.

This chain uses TRBV5-6 with TRBJ1-4; D remains ambiguous. The V end lost 0 bases, the J end lost 0 bases, and 9 bases lay between the germline ends. CDR1 is SGHDT and CDR2 is YYEEEE in the germline V gene. The length of the CDR3 is 16 residues. The CDR3 reads CASSLVDWSTNEKLFF. The CDR3 DNA reads TGTGCCAGCAGCTTGGTTGACTGGTCAACTAATGAAAAACTGTTTTTT.